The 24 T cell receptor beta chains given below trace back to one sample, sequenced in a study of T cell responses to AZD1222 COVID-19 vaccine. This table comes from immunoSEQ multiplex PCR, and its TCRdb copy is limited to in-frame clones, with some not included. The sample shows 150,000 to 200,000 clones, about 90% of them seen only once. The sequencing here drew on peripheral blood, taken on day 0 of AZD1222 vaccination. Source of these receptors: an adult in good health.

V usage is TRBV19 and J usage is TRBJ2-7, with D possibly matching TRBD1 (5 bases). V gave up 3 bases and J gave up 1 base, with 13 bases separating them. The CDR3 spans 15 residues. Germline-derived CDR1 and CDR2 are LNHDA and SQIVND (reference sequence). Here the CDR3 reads CASSIQGGGSYEQYF. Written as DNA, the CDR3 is TGTGCCAGTAGTATCCAGGGTGGTGGTTCCTACGAGCAGTACTTC. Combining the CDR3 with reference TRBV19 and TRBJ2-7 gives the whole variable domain DGGITQSPKYLFRKEGQNVTLSCEQNLNHDAMYWYRQDPGQGLRLIYYSQIVNDFQKGDIAEGYSVSREKKESFPLTVTSAQKNPTAFYLCASSIQGGGSYEQYFGPGTRLTVT.

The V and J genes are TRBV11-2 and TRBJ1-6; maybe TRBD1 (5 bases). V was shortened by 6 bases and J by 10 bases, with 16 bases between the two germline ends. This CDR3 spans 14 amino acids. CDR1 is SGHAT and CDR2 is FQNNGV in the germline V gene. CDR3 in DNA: TGTGCCAGCAGGGCCAGGAGGGACGCATCACCCCTCCACTTT. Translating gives CASRARRDASPLHF.

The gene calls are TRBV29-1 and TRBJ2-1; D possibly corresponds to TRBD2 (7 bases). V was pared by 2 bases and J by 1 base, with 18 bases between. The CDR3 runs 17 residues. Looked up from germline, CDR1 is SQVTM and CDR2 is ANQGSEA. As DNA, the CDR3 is TGCAGCGTTGAAAGGGGGGGCGGACTCCCGTCCTACAATGAGCAGTTCTTC. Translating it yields CSVERGGGLPSYNEQFF.

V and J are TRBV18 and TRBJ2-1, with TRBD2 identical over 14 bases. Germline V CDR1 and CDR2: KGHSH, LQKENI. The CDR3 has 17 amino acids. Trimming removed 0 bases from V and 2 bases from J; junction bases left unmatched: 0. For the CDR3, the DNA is TGTGCCAGCTCACCACCGGGACTAGCGGGAGCCTACAATGAGCAGTTCTTC. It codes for CASSPPGLAGAYNEQFF.

The CDR3 DNA is TGTGCCAGCAGTCCGACAGGGTTTGGGGATAGCAATCAGCCCCAGCATTTT. It is translated as CASSPTGFGDSNQPQHF. The rearrangement uses TRBV6-2 or TRBV6-3 and TRBJ1-5; TRBD1 matches at 7 bases. CDR1 is MNHEY, CDR2 SVGEGT, per germline. CDR3 length: 17 amino acids. With 5 bases clipped from V and 0 bases from J, the junction kept 10 bases outside the gene matches.

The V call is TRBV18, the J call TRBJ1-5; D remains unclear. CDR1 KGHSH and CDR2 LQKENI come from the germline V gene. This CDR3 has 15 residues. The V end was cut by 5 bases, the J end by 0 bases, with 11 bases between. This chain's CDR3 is CASSIEAGSNQPQHF. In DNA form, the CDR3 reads TGTGCCAGCTCAATCGAGGCCGGTAGCAATCAGCCCCAGCATTTT. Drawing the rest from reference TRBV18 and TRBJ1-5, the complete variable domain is NAGVMQNPRHLVRRRGQEARLRCSPMKGHSHVYWYRQLPEEGLKFMVYLQKENIIDESGMPKERFSAEFPKEGPSILRIQQVVRGDSAAYFCASSIEAGSNQPQHFGDGTRLSIL.

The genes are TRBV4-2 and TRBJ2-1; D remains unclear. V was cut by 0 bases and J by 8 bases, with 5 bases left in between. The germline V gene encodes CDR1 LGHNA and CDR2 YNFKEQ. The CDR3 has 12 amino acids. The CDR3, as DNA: TGTGCCAGCAGCCAAGATCTCTATGAGCAGTTCTTC. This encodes CASSQDLYEQFF.

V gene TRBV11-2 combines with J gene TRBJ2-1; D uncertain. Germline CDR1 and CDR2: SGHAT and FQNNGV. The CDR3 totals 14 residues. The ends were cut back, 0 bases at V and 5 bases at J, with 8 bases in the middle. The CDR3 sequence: CASSLESRDNEQFF. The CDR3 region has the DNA TGTGCCAGCAGCTTAGAAAGTAGGGACAATGAGCAGTTCTTC.

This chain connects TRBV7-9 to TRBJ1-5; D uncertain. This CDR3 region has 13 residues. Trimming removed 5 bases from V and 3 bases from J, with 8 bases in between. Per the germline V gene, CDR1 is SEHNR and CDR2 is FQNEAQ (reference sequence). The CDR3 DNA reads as TGTGCCAGCAGCCCGGCCTTCAATCAGCCCCAGCATTTT. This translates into CASSPAFNQPQHF.

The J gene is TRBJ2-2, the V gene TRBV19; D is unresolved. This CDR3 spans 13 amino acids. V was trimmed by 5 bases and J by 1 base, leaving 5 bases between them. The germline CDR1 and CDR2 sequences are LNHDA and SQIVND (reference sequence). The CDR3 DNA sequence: TGTGCCAGTAGTTCCGGGAACACCGGGGAGCTGTTTTTT. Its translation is CASSSGNTGELFF. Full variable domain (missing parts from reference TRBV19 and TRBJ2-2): DGGITQSPKYLFRKEGQNVTLSCEQNLNHDAMYWYRQDPGQGLRLIYYSQIVNDFQKGDIAEGYSVSREKKESFPLTVTSAQKNPTAFYLCASSSGNTGELFFGEGSRLTVL.

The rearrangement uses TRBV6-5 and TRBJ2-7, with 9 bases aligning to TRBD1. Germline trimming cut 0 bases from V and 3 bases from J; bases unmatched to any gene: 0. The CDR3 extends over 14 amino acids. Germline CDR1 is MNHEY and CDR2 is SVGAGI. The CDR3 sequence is CASSYSGQGYEQYF. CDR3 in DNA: TGTGCCAGCAGTTACTCGGGACAGGGCTACGAGCAGTACTTC.

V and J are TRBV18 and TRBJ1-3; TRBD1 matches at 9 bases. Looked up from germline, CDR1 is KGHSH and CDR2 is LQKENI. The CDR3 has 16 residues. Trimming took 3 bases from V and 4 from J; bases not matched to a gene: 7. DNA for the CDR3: TGTGCCAGCTCACCCACCCCCGGGACAGGGGGAAACACCATATATTTT. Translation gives CASSPTPGTGGNTIYF. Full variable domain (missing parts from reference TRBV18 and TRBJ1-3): NAGVMQNPRHLVRRRGQEARLRCSPMKGHSHVYWYRQLPEEGLKFMVYLQKENIIDESGMPKERFSAEFPKEGPSILRIQQVVRGDSAAYFCASSPTPGTGGNTIYFGEGSWLTVV.

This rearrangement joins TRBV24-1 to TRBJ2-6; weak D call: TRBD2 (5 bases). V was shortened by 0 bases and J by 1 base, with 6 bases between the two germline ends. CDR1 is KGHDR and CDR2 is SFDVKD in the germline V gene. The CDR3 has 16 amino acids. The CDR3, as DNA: TGTGCCACCAGTGATTTGAGCGGTTCTGGGGCCAACGTCCTGACTTTC. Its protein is CATSDLSGSGANVLTF.

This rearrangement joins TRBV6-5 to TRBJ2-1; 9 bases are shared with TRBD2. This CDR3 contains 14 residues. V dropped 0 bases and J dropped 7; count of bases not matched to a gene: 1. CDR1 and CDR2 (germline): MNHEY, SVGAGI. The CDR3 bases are TGTGCCAGCAGTTACTCTCTAGCGGGGAATGAGCAGTTCTTC. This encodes CASSYSLAGNEQFF.

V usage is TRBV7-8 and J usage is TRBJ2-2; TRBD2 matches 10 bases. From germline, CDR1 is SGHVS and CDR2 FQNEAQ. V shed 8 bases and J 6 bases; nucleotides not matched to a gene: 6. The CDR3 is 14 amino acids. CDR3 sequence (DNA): TGTGCCAGCCTACCGGGACTAGCGCCCGGGGAGCTGTTTTTT. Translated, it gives CASLPGLAPGELFF. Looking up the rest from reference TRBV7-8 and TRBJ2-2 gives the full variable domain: GAGVSQSPRYKVAKRGQDVALRCDPISGHVSLFWYQQALGQGPEFLTYFQNEAQLDKSGLPSDRFFAERPEGSVSTLKIQRTQQEDSAVYLCASLPGLAPGELFFGEGSRLTVL.

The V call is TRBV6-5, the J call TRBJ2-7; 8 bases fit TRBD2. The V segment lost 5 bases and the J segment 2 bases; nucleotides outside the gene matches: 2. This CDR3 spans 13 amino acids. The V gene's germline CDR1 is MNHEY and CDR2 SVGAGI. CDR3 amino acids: CASSTAGAYEQYF. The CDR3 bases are TGTGCCAGCAGTACAGCGGGGGCCTACGAGCAGTACTTC.

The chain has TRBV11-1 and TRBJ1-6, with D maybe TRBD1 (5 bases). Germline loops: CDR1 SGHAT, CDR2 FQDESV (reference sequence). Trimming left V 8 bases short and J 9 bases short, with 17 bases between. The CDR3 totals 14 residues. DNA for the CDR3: TGTGCCAGCGGCGGGGCCCGGGAGCGTTCACCCCTCCACTTT. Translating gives CASGGARERSPLHF.

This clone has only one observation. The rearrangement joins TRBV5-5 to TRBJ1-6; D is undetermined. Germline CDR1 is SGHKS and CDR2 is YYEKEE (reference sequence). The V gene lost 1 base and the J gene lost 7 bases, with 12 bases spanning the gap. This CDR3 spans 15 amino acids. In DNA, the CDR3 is TGTGCCAGCAGCTTGAGCCGGGATCAAAATTCACCCCTCCACTTT. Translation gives CASSLSRDQNSPLHF.

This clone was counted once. The CDR3 nucleotides are TGTGCCAGCAGTGAACAGGGGCAGGGTACCGAGCAGTACTTC. This gives the protein CASSEQGQGTEQYF. This chain uses TRBV6-4 with TRBJ2-7; 7 positions agree with TRBD1. V gave up 3 bases and J gave up 6 bases; unmatched junction bases: 8. Germline V gene sequence: CDR1 MRHNA, CDR2 SNTAGT. The CDR3 is 14 amino acids.

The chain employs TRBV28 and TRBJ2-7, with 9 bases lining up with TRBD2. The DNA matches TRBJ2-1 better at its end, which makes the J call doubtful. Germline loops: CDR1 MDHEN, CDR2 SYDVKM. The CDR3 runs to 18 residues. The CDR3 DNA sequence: TGTGCCAGCAGTTCGGCGGGTTTGGTTGCGGGAGGGCAAAATGAGCAGTTCTTC. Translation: CASSSAGLVAGGQNEQFF.

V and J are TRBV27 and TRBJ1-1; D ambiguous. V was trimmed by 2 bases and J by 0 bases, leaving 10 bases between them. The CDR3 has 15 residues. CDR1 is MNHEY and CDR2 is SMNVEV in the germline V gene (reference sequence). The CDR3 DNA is TGTGCCAGCAGTTTAGGAAGGTTCGTGAACACTGAAGCTTTCTTT. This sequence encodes CASSLGRFVNTEAFF.

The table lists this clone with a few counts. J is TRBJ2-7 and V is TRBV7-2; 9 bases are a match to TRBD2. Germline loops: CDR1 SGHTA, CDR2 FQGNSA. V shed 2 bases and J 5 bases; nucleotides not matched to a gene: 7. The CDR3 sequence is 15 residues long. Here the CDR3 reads CASSLSAGTSNEQYF. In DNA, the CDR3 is TGTGCCAGCAGCTTAAGTGCCGGGACTAGCAACGAGCAGTACTTC.

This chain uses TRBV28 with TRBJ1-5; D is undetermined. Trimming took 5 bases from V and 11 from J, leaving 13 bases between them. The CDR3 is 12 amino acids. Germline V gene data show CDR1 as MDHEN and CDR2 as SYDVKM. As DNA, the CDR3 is TGTGCCAGCAGTGCCTATAGTTGGGCCCAGCATTTT. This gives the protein CASSAYSWAQHF.

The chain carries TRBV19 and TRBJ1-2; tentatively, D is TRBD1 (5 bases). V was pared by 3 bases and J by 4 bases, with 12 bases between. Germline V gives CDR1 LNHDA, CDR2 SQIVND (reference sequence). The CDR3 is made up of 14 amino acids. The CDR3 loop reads CASSIPGIGYGYTF. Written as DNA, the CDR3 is TGTGCCAGTAGTATTCCAGGGATCGGCTATGGCTACACCTTC.